This record looks at one T cell receptor beta chain sequence and its context. Its target antigen remains unknown. Qualities for individual bases were not recorded, and no much larger clone is one base off. A patient counted as having stable Graves' hyperthyroidism if no progression to ophthalmopathy occurred over 18 months of follow-up. Hyperthyroidism patients were aged 18 to 65 years and newly diagnosed, with disease duration of less than 2 months. Patients with uncontrolled infections, other autoimmune diseases, pregnancy or lactation were excluded. Diagnoses were established on the basis of clinical symptoms, serum thyroxine and TRAb, thyroid ultrasound, and orbital computed tomography. PBMCs were isolated from about 9 ml of fresh peripheral blood by Ficoll-Paque density gradient centrifugation. Total RNA was extracted with Trizol reagent, and quality was checked on an Agilent 2100 Bioanalyzer.

Looking up the germline V gene (reference sequence) yields CDR1 DFQATT and CDR2 SNEGSKA. The junction carries 19 bases between V and J, which are trimmed by 2 bases and 6 bases respectively. The CDR3 sequence holds 15 residues, the cysteine and phenylalanine included. The read is trimmed to its CDR3 DNA, 45 bases read in frame from base 1. This record comes from a study of T cells in Graves' hyperthyroidism and ophthalmopathy (dated 2019 in TCRdb). In the study overall: Peripheral blood samples were taken at initial diagnosis, before any treatment was given. To identify TCR V-J signatures that set the groups apart, the researchers used a discovery cohort of 90 to 100 patients, made up of 40 to 45 with Graves' ophthalmopathy and some 55 with stable Graves' hyperthyroidism. Prospective prediction of ophthalmopathy was tested in an independent validation cohort of about 19 hyperthyroidism patients and 17 patients who later progressed to ophthalmopathy. The roughly 90 discovery patients were divided at random into training and test sets in a 7:3 ratio. In addition, the study compared T-cell repertoires in thyroid tissue and in blood from five or six Graves' hyperthyroidism patients. Following sampling, methimazole starting at 30 mg daily was given to hyperthyroidism patients, and high-dose intravenous methylprednisolone was given to ophthalmopathy patients. The paper reports TCR Vbeta CDR3 sequencing of over 120 peripheral blood samples: over 40 ophthalmopathy, roughly 80 hyperthyroidism and around 17 progressor patients.

Study-level results and caveats: Sample size was not statistically predetermined, and blinding of investigators to group allocation was not performed. Most expanded thyroid clonotypes (frequency above 0.001) were also detected in blood, a finding suggesting that blood repertoires may reflect thyroid immune responses. A 13 V-J signature model separated ophthalmopathy from stable hyperthyroidism, with nearly 90% sensitivity and 81.08% specificity in cross-validation and 80%/75% in testing. In validation, progression to ophthalmopathy was predicted by the model with nearly 71% sensitivity and under 85% specificity, a median of roughly 6.4 months before onset.

The TCR beta CDR3 regions were amplified from the RNA transcripts. The TCR CDR3 was subjected to a first round of RT-PCR using the HTBI primer set and the Qiagen OneStep RT-PCR kit. Libraries were constructed in a second round of multiplex PCR, after which size selection and purification were carried out. Libraries were sequenced paired-end with 100 bp reads on an Illumina HiSeq2000. As for how the authors treated the data: SOAPnuke was used to process the raw data, removing reads that contained adapters or uncalled bases, had a mean Phred below 15, or lacked an exact match to the constant primer or identifier. COPE v1.2.5 was used to merge the high-quality paired reads, and each unique nucleotide sequence was defined as a clonotype. Clonotypes were aligned to IMGT TRBV, TRBD and TRBJ reference segments using MiTCR v1.1. The analysis was restricted to V-J combinations with a frequency above 0.0001, which together covered 99.2% of the repertoires. A TCS score was defined as the ratio of F50 (clonal expansion) to E x V (chaos), with BLOSUM62-based TCRdist applied between CDR3 peptides within each V-J. Welch's t-statistics and random forest reduced some 510 V-J features to some 14, which were used in a naive Bayes classifier (R e1071). TCRdb itself trimmed the public reads at Q25 with fastp, ran MiXCR and retained productive beta chains. Entries that share a CDR3 protein sequence are merged under the most common genes and DNA. TCRdb, not the original authors, processed these V and J calls. The sample includes about 320,000 distinct CDR3 sequences, with 16% observed a single time. The biggest ten clones account for approximately 33% of the sample.

The origin of this receptor is a man younger than 45 with Graves' hyperthyroidism. Sequenced: blood. The rearranged segments are TRBV20-1 and TRBJ1-2; there is no confident call for the D gene. The CDR3 amino acid sequence is: CSARSLGGPLDGYTF. The DNA reads as follows: TGCAGTGCTAGATCCCTGGGAGGACCACTGGATGGCTACACCTTC.